Each of the 15 T cell receptor beta chains below was sequenced from the same sample in a study of somatic mutations in cytotoxic T cells in rheumatoid arthritis. Assay used: immunoSEQ multiplex PCR; TCRdb lists only in-frame clones, some missing. The sample carries about 15,000 clones, 65% to 75% recorded once. Sequenced input: CD8+ T cells sorted from blood. Source of these receptors: an adult with rheumatoid arthritis.

This chain connects TRBV7-9 to TRBJ2-1; 7 bases are shared with TRBD1. The V segment lost 8 bases and the J segment 10 bases; nucleotides outside the gene matches: 17. Germline CDR1 is SEHNR and CDR2 is FQNEAQ (reference sequence). The CDR3 runs 15 residues. The CDR3 here is CASGSEDRYLWEQFF. CDR3 coding DNA: TGTGCCAGCGGCTCGGAGGACAGGTACCTGTGGGAGCAGTTCTTC.

This clone was seen a single time. The genes are TRBV7-2 and TRBJ2-3; a weak D match, TRBD2 (7 bases). The ends were cut back, 4 bases at V and 4 bases at J, with 21 bases in the middle. Germline V CDR1 and CDR2: SGHTA, FQGNSA. The CDR3 is 17 amino acids. CDR3 in DNA: TGTGCCAGCAGCTCCAGGTCGCGCGGGGGCCTTTCAGATACGCAGTATTTT. It is translated as CASSSRSRGGLSDTQYF.

The chain's CDR3 is CASSLASLATYEQYF. Written as DNA, the CDR3 is TGTGCCAGCAGCTTAGCTTCCCTAGCCACCTACGAGCAGTACTTC. V and J are TRBV7-2 and TRBJ2-7; D may be TRBD2 (5 bases). The CDR3 consists of 15 residues. Trimming cost V 0 bases and J 2 bases, with 11 bases left between them. Germline loops: CDR1 SGHTA, CDR2 FQGNSA.

V and J are TRBV5-1 and TRBJ2-7; D perhaps matches TRBD2 (5 bases). The CDR3 is 14 residues long. The germline CDR1 and CDR2 sequences are SGHRS and YFSETQ. The ends were cut back, 6 bases at V and 3 bases at J, with 16 bases in the middle. Written as DNA, the CDR3 is TGCGCCAGCACGGGCCGGGAACGGGGCTACGAGCAGTACTTC. It is translated as CASTGRERGYEQYF.

This chain links TRBV4-2 with TRBJ1-1, with TRBD1 as a possible D gene (5 bases). CDR1 is LGHNA, CDR2 YNFKEQ, per germline. Trimming took 8 bases from V and 0 from J, leaving 16 bases between them. CDR3 length equals 15 residues. CDR3 amino acids: CASSLSGGMNTEAFF. In DNA, the CDR3 is TGTGCCAGCTCACTCTCGGGGGGGATGAACACTGAAGCTTTCTTT.

V gene TRBV6-5 combines with J gene TRBJ2-7; weak D call: TRBD2 (6 bases). This CDR3 spans 13 amino acids. Trimming left V 5 bases short and J 3 bases short, with 11 bases between. Germline CDR1 is MNHEY and CDR2 is SVGAGI. The CDR3 sequence is CASSISGYYEQYF. In DNA, the CDR3 is TGTGCCAGCAGTATCAGCGGGTACTACGAGCAGTACTTC.

In its sample, this clone was seen once. The gene calls are TRBV7-2 and TRBJ2-5; 10 bases align to TRBD1. The CDR3 loop spans 19 amino acids. CDR1 and CDR2 (germline): SGHTA, FQGNSA. V lost 1 base to trimming and J lost 2 bases; unmatched junction nucleotides: 13. The CDR3 DNA reads TGTGCCAGCAGCTTAGTAGGGTGGGGACAGGGGCGAGAACAAGAGACCCAGTACTTC. Its translation: CASSLVGWGQGREQETQYF.

This clone was recorded a few times. The rearrangement joins TRBV28 to TRBJ2-7; 7 nucleotides align to TRBD2. After removal of 5 bases from V and 6 bases from J, the junction contained 13 bases not matched to a gene. Germline V gives CDR1 MDHEN, CDR2 SYDVKM. This CDR3 is 15 amino acids long. The CDR3 DNA is TGTGCCAGCAGTCTCCGCAAGGGAGGGCCCTTCGAGCAGTACTTC. It codes for CASSLRKGGPFEQYF.

The V call is TRBV7-9, the J call TRBJ2-2; D is ambiguous. Germline CDR1 and CDR2: SEHNR and FQNEAQ (reference sequence). The V end was cut by 5 bases, the J end by 6 bases, with 13 bases between. The CDR3 has 14 residues. CDR3 amino acids: CASSPRLVAGELFF. CDR3 nucleotides: TGTGCCAGCAGCCCGCGACTTGTGGCCGGGGAGCTGTTTTTT.

The chain couples TRBV5-1 to TRBJ1-2, with no clear D. Trimming shortened V by 0 bases and J by 2 bases, and 11 bases separated the two germline ends. This CDR3 has 15 amino acids. Germline V gene lookup returns CDR1 SGHRS and CDR2 YFSETQ. This CDR3 reads CASSLALGENYGYTF. The CDR3, as DNA: TGCGCCAGCAGCTTGGCCTTAGGAGAGAACTATGGCTACACCTTC.

The V and J genes are TRBV27 and TRBJ1-4, with 9 bases lining up with TRBD1. The CDR3 has 16 amino acids. Germline lookup yields CDR1 MNHEY and CDR2 SMNVEV (reference sequence). Unmatched junction bases numbered 10, after V lost 3 bases and J lost 8 bases. The CDR3 here is CASSLGAGTGREKLFF. In DNA, the CDR3 is TGTGCCAGCAGTTTGGGGGCCGGGACAGGGCGAGAAAAACTGTTTTTT.

The chain uses TRBV2 and TRBJ2-2; possible D gene TRBD1, 6 bases. The CDR3 runs 15 residues. Germline V gene lookup returns CDR1 SNHLY and CDR2 FYNNEI. The V and J ends lost 7 bases and 1 base respectively, with 13 bases between them. This CDR3 is CASIGGRMNTGELFF. For the CDR3, the DNA is TGTGCCAGCATAGGGGGAAGGATGAACACCGGGGAGCTGTTTTTT.

Only a few counts were recorded for this clone. The V and J genes are TRBV2 and TRBJ2-7; D possibly corresponds to TRBD2 (7 bases). The V end lost 8 bases, the J end lost 2 bases, and 16 bases lay between the germline ends. Germline V gene data show CDR1 as SNHLY and CDR2 as FYNNEI. CDR3 length: 14 amino acids. CDR3 protein: CASGGAGFTYEQYF. DNA of the CDR3: TGTGCCAGCGGGGGGGCGGGCTTCACCTACGAGCAGTACTTC.

The chain links TRBV14 to TRBJ1-6, with D possibly matching TRBD1 (6 bases). Germline V gene lookup returns CDR1 SGHDN and CDR2 FVKESK. The CDR3 covers 16 residues. The germline V and J ends were trimmed by 1 base and 5 bases, with 12 bases remaining between them. The CDR3 bases are TGTGCCAGCAGCCAAGGTCCGGGGGCGGATAATTCACCCCTCCACTTT. Translation gives CASSQGPGADNSPLHF.

The chain joins TRBV27 to TRBJ1-6, with 8 positions matching TRBD1. CDR1 is MNHEY, CDR2 SMNVEV, per germline (reference sequence). This CDR3 spans 15 amino acids. Trimming removed 5 bases from V and 13 bases from J; junction bases left unmatched: 13. This chain's CDR3 is CASSTTGGPLAPLHF. CDR3 coding DNA: TGTGCCAGCAGTACAACAGGGGGGCCTCTAGCGCCCCTCCACTTT.